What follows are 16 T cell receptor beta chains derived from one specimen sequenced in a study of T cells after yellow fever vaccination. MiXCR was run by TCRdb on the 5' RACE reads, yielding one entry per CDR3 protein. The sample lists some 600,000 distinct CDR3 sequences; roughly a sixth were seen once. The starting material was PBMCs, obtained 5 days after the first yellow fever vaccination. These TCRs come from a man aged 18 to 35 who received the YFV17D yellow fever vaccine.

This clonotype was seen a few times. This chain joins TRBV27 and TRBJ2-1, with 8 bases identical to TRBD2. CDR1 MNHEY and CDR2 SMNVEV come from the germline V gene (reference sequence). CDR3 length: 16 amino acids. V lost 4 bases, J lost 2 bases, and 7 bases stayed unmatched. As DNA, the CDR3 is TGTGCCAGCAGTTCCCCTAAGCGGGGGCCCTACAATGAGCAGTTCTTC. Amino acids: CASSSPKRGPYNEQFF.

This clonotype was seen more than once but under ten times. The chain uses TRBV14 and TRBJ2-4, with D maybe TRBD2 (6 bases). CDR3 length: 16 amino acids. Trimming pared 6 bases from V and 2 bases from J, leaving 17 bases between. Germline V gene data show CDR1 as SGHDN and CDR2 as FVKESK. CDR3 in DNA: TGTGCCAGCAGGAAAGGGGCACTAGCCTCCAAAAACATTCAGTACTTC. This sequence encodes CASRKGALASKNIQYF. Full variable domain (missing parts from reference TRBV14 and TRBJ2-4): EAGVTQFPSHSVIEKGQTVTLRCDPISGHDNLYWYRRVMGKEIKFLLHFVKESKQDESGMPNNRFLAERTGGTYSTLKVQPAELEDSGVYFCASRKGALASKNIQYFGAGTRLSVL.

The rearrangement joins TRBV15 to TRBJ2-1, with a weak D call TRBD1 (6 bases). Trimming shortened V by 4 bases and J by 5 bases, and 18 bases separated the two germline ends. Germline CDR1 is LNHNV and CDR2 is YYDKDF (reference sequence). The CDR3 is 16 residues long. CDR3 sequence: CATSTPTGRVDNEQFF. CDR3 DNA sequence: TGTGCCACCAGCACACCGACAGGTCGGGTGGACAATGAGCAGTTCTTC.

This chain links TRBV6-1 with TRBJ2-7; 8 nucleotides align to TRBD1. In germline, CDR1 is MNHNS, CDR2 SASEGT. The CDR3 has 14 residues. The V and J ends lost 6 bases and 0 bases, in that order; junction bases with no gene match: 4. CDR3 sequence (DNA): TGTGCCAGCAGACTGGGACAGGCCTCCTACGAGCAGTACTTC. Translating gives CASRLGQASYEQYF.

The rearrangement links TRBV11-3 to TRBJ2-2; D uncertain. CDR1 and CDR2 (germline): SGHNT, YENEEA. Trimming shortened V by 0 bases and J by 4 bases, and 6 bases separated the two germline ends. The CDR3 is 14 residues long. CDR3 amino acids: CASSLDPFTGELFF. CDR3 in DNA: TGTGCCAGCAGCTTAGACCCGTTCACCGGGGAGCTGTTTTTT.

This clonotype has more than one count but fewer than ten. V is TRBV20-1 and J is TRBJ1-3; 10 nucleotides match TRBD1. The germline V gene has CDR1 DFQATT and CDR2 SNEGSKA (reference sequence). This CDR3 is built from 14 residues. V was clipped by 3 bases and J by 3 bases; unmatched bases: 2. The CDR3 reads CSASGDRGGNTIYF. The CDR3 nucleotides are TGCAGTGCTAGCGGGGACAGGGGTGGAAACACCATATATTTT.

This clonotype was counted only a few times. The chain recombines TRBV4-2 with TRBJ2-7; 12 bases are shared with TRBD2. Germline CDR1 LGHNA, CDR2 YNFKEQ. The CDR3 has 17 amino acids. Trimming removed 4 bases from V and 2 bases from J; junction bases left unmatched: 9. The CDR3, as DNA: TGTGCCAGCAGCCGAGGTACTAGCGGGGGGCCTCCCTACGAGCAGTACGTC. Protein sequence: CASSRGTSGGPPYEQYV.

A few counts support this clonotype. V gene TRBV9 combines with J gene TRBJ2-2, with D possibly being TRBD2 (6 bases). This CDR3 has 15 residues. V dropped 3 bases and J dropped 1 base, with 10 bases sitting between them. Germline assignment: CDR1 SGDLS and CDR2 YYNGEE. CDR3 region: CASSGYSGNTGELFF. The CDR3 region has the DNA TGTGCCAGCAGCGGCTATAGCGGGAACACCGGGGAGCTGTTTTTT.

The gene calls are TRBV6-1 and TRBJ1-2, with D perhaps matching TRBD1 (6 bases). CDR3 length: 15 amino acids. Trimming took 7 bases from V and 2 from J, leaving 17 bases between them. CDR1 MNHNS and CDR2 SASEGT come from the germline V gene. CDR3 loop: CASTEGGPINYGYTF. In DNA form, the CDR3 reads TGTGCCAGCACCGAAGGGGGACCCATAAACTATGGCTACACCTTC.

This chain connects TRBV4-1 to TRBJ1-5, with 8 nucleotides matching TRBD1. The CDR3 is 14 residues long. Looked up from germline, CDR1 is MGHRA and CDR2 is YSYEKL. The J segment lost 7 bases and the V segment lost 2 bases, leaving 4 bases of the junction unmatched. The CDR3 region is CASSQWDRNQPQHF. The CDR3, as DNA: TGCGCCAGCAGCCAATGGGACAGGAACCAGCCCCAGCATTTT.

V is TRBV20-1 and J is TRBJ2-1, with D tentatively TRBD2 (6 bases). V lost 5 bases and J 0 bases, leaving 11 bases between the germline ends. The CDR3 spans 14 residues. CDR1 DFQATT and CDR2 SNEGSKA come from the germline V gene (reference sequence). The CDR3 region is CSAGGGSSYNEQFF. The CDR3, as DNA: TGCAGTGCTGGTGGAGGGAGCTCCTACAATGAGCAGTTCTTC.

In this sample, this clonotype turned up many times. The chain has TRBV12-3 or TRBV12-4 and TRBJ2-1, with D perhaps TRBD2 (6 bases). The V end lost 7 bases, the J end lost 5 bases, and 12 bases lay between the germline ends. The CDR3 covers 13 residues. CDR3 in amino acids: CASTGDLNNEQFF. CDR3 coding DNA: TGTGCCAGCACGGGGGATTTGAACAATGAGCAGTTCTTC.

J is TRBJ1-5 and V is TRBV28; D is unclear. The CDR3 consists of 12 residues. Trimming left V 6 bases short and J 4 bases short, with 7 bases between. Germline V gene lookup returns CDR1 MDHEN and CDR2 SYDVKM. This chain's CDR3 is CASRSLNQPQHF. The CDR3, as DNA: TGTGCCAGCAGGAGCCTTAATCAGCCCCAGCATTTT. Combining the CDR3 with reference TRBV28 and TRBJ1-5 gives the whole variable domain DVKVTQSSRYLVKRTGEKVFLECVQDMDHENMFWYRQDPGLGLRLIYFSYDVKMKEKGDIPEGYSVSREKKERFSLILESASTNQTSMYLCASRSLNQPQHFGDGTRLSIL.

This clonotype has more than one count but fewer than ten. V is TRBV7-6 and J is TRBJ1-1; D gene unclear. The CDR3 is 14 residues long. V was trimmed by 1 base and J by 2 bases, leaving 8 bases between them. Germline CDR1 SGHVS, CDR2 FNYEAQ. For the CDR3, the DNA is TGTGCCAGCAGCTTAGGCGGGCCAAACACTGAAGCTTTCTTT. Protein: CASSLGGPNTEAFF.

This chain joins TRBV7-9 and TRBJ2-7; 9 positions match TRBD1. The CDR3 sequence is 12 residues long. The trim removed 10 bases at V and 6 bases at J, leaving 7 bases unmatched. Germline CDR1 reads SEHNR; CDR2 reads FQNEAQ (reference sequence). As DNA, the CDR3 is TGTGCCATTTCACAGGGGGCGGGCGAGCAGTACTTC. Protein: CAISQGAGEQYF.

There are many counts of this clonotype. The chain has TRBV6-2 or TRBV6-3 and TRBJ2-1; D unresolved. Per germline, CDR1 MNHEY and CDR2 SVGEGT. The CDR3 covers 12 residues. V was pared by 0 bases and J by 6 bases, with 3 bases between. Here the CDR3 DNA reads TGTGCCAGCAGTTACTCCCGCAATGAGCAGTTCTTC. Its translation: CASSYSRNEQFF.